Shown below are 15 T cell receptor beta chains from a single sample sequenced in a study of T cells in narcolepsy. Measured with immunoSEQ multiplex PCR; TCRdb has only the in-frame clones, and not every one. The sample includes around 32,000 clones, approximately 78% of them seen just once. Sequencing used CD45RA- memory CD4+ T cells from PBMCs. Receptors were obtained from a human donor with narcolepsy.

V is TRBV7-3 and J is TRBJ2-6; weak D call: TRBD2 (6 bases). V was shortened by 5 bases and J by 0 bases, with 17 bases between the two germline ends. CDR1 and CDR2 from the germline V gene are SGHTA and FQGTGA. The CDR3 is 18 amino acids. As DNA, the CDR3 is TGTGCCAGCAGCCCCAGGGTAGGGGACTCCTCTGGGGCCAACGTCCTGACTTTC. Protein product: CASSPRVGDSSGANVLTF.

The chain carries TRBV6-5 and TRBJ2-5; unclear D gene. Germline V CDR1 and CDR2: MNHEY, SVGAGI. The CDR3 is 14 residues long. Trimming took off 3 bases at V and 4 bases at J, with 12 bases between the two ends. In nucleotides, the CDR3 is TGTGCCAGCAGTTATTCATCTCAGCCAGAGACCCAGTACTTC. This encodes CASSYSSQPETQYF.

The V gene is TRBV6-6, the J gene TRBJ1-4, with TRBD1 as a possible D gene (5 bases). The CDR3 has 15 residues. Germline CDR1 reads MNHNY; CDR2 reads SVGAGI (reference sequence). Trimming cost V 2 bases and J 0 bases, with 7 bases left between them. DNA for the CDR3: TGTGCCAGCAGTTACGGGGGTGCAACTAATGAAAAACTGTTTTTT. This codes for CASSYGGATNEKLFF.

This clone was counted a few times. The rearrangement links TRBV7-2 to TRBJ1-4; D uncertain. Germline loops: CDR1 SGHTA, CDR2 FQGNSA. The V gene lost 1 base and the J gene lost 8 bases, with 8 bases spanning the gap. This CDR3 spans 13 amino acids. CDR3 region: CASSLGPKEKLFF. The CDR3 coding sequence is TGTGCCAGCAGCTTAGGACCAAAAGAAAAACTGTTTTTT.

This clone was picked up one time. The CDR3: CSVEKGAVSYNEQFF. CDR3 DNA sequence: TGCAGCGTTGAAAAGGGGGCAGTCTCCTACAATGAGCAGTTCTTC. The chain is built from TRBV29-1 and TRBJ2-1, with TRBD1 identical over 7 bases. CDR3 length: 15 residues. Germline V CDR1 and CDR2: SQVTM, ANQGSEA. Trimming took 2 bases from V and 0 from J; bases not matched to a gene: 4.

This clone came up a few times. The chain couples TRBV5-1 to TRBJ2-2; 9 nucleotides align to TRBD2. With V trimmed by 4 bases and J by 4 bases, 14 bases remained unmatched. The CDR3 has 18 residues. Germline CDR1 is SGHRS and CDR2 is YFSETQ. The CDR3 reads CASSGGSGGGAGTGELFF. For the CDR3, the DNA is TGCGCCAGCAGCGGAGGTAGCGGGGGCGGAGCGGGCACCGGGGAGCTGTTTTTT. The full variable domain, rest sourced from reference TRBV5-1 and TRBJ2-2, is KAGVTQTPRYLIKTRGQQVTLSCSPISGHRSVSWYQQTPGQGLQFLFEYFSETQRNKGNFPGRFSGRQFSNSRSEMNVSTLELGDSALYLCASSGGSGGGAGTGELFFGEGSRLTVL.

J is TRBJ1-1 and V is TRBV10-2; no clear D. V was clipped by 7 bases and J by 4 bases, with 13 bases between them. Germline V lookup: CDR1 WSHSY, CDR2 SAAADI. The length of the CDR3 is 13 residues. The CDR3 bases are TGCGCCAGCAAAGGGAGAAAGGGCACTGAAGCTTTCTTT. Protein sequence: CASKGRKGTEAFF.

This clone was recorded only once. The chain couples TRBV6-1 to TRBJ1-4; unclear D gene. Germline V gene lookup returns CDR1 MNHNS and CDR2 SASEGT. Trimming cost V 5 bases and J 6 bases, with 16 bases left between them. The CDR3 spans 15 residues. CDR3 protein: CASSPAEPSDEKLFF. CDR3 nucleotide sequence: TGTGCCAGCAGTCCAGCAGAACCGTCTGATGAAAAACTGTTTTTT.

V usage is TRBV11-2 and J usage is TRBJ2-7, with D uncertain. The CDR3 has 16 amino acids. The V and J ends lost 3 bases and 2 bases respectively, with 17 bases between them. In germline, CDR1 is SGHAT, CDR2 FQNNGV. The CDR3 DNA reads TGTGCCAGCAGCTTCGTTTCGGCGTTGAAAGCCTACGAGCAGTACTTC. Encoded protein: CASSFVSALKAYEQYF.

CDR3 nucleotide sequence: TGTGCCAGCAGACTGCTAGCGGGAGGTGCCTACGAGCAGTACTTC. Its translation is CASRLLAGGAYEQYF. The V gene is TRBV6-1, the J gene TRBJ2-5; 11 bases agree with TRBD2. The closer fit of TRBJ2-7 to the DNA end suggests the J call may be wrong. The V gene's germline CDR1 is MNHNS and CDR2 SASEGT. CDR3 size: 15 residues.

The chain carries TRBV10-3 and TRBJ1-4; 8 bases align to TRBD1. The CDR3 loop spans 15 amino acids. V shed 10 bases and J 1 base; nucleotides not matched to a gene: 8. The germline V gene encodes CDR1 ENHRY and CDR2 SYGVKD. This chain's CDR3 is CASKDRGGTNEKLFF. CDR3 bases: TGTGCCAGCAAAGACAGGGGTGGAACTAATGAAAAACTGTTTTTT.

The chain recombines TRBV7-7 with TRBJ2-1, with TRBD2 identical over 7 bases. The junction had 8 bases not matched to a gene; V was cut back by 2 bases and J by 7 bases. The CDR3 contains 15 residues. The germline V gene has CDR1 SSHAT and CDR2 FNYEAQ (reference sequence). The CDR3 DNA reads TGTGCCAGCAGCTTAACAGCGGGGCTGTGGAATGAGCAGTTCTTC. This gives the protein CASSLTAGLWNEQFF.

The chain carries TRBV11-2 and TRBJ1-1; 8 bases fit TRBD1. Germline CDR1 SGHAT, CDR2 FQNNGV. V lost 5 bases to trimming and J lost 0 bases; unmatched junction nucleotides: 14. This CDR3 region has 18 residues. CDR3 DNA: TGTGCCAGCAGCCCGTTCAGGGGGCGGACAGCTATGAACACTGAAGCTTTCTTT. Translating gives CASSPFRGRTAMNTEAFF.

The rearrangement links TRBV7-3 to TRBJ2-1; TRBD2 agrees at 8 bases. V was pared by 10 bases and J by 7 bases, with 9 bases of the junction left unmatched. Germline V lookup: CDR1 SGHTA, CDR2 FQGTGA. The CDR3 spans 13 residues. The CDR3, as DNA: TGTGCCACGGGAGCGGGAGCCAGTAATGAGCAGTTCTTC. Its protein product is CATGAGASNEQFF.

This rearrangement joins TRBV6-5 to TRBJ1-3; weak D call: TRBD1 (5 bases). V lost 10 bases and J lost 0, with 10 bases in between. This CDR3 is 13 amino acids long. Germline CDR1 MNHEY, CDR2 SVGAGI. CDR3 in DNA: TGTGCCACCAGAAGGGGCTCTGGAAACACCATATATTTT. It is translated as CATRRGSGNTIYF.